This is a list of T cell receptor beta chains from one sample in a study of blood T cells in healthy people across ages. TCRdb reprocessed the 5' RACE reads with MiXCR, giving one entry per CDR3 protein. The repertoire includes about a million distinct CDR3 sequences, around 49% of them detected once, and 13% sits in the top ten. Sequences were obtained from blood. These receptors all stem from a young man in good health. The CDR3 runs from the conserved cysteine through the conserved F or W. Fields, in order: clone size, D gene, J gene, V gene, CDR3 DNA, CDR3 protein. D genes are given only for firm matches. The size field is filled for only some rows; it gives once, few, many or a size class.

clone_size: NA
d_call: TRBD2
j_call: TRBJ2-7
v_call: TRBV27
cdr3_nt: TGTGCCAGCACCTCCGGGAGGGTAAGCTACGAGCAGTACTTC
cdr3_aa: CASTSGRVSYEQYF

clone_size: NA
d_call: NA
j_call: TRBJ1-1
v_call: TRBV7-2
cdr3_nt: TGTGCCAGCAGCCCGCCTAATCAGGGGGCTTTCTTT
cdr3_aa: CASSPPNQGAFF

clone_size: NA
d_call: TRBD1
j_call: TRBJ2-3
v_call: TRBV29-1
cdr3_nt: TGCAGCGCCGAACTGGACAGGGCTCGTACAGATACGCAGTATTTT
cdr3_aa: CSAELDRARTDTQYF

clone_size: NA
d_call: NA
j_call: TRBJ1-4
v_call: TRBV4-3
cdr3_nt: TGCGCCAGCAGCCAAGATTTCCCGTTAAATGAAAAACTGTTTTTT
cdr3_aa: CASSQDFPLNEKLFF

clone_size: many
d_call: TRBD1
j_call: TRBJ1-5
v_call: TRBV7-9
cdr3_nt: TGTGCCAGCAGCTTAGAGACAGGGGGCTCTTGGCAGCCCCAGCATTTT
cdr3_aa: CASSLETGGSWQPQHF

clone_size: NA
d_call: NA
j_call: TRBJ1-2
v_call: TRBV28
cdr3_nt: TGTGCCAGCATGTACGGGGATGGCTACACCTTC
cdr3_aa: CASMYGDGYTF

clone_size: few
d_call: NA
j_call: TRBJ2-1
v_call: TRBV5-1
cdr3_nt: TGCGCCAGCAGCTCTCCAGGGGAAAGCTCCTACAATGAGCAGTTCTTC
cdr3_aa: CASSSPGESSYNEQFF

clone_size: once
d_call: NA
j_call: TRBJ1-1
v_call: TRBV2
cdr3_nt: TGTGCCAGCCGTTACGAGGGACGCCGTCGGACTGAAGCTTTCTTT
cdr3_aa: CASRYEGRRRTEAFF

clone_size: few
d_call: NA
j_call: TRBJ2-3
v_call: TRBV6-5
cdr3_nt: TGTGCCAGCAGCCTCGTGGGCAGGGGAACAGATACGCAGTATTTT
cdr3_aa: CASSLVGRGTDTQYF

clone_size: NA
d_call: TRBD2
j_call: TRBJ2-5
v_call: TRBV10-3
cdr3_nt: TGTGCCATCAGTGACGAGACTAGCGGGGCCCAAGAGACCCAGTACTTC
cdr3_aa: CAISDETSGAQETQYF

clone_size: NA
d_call: TRBD2
j_call: TRBJ2-7
v_call: TRBV29-1
cdr3_nt: TGCAGCGGGGGGGGTAGTCCCTACGAGCAGTACTTC
cdr3_aa: CSGGGSPYEQYF

clone_size: NA
d_call: NA
j_call: TRBJ2-1
v_call: TRBV12-3/TRBV12-4
cdr3_nt: TGTGCCAGCAGTTTATCGGGGTATGCCGATGAGCAGTTCTTC
cdr3_aa: CASSLSGYADEQFF

clone_size: few
d_call: NA
j_call: TRBJ2-3
v_call: TRBV20-1
cdr3_nt: TGCAGTGCTAGGCTGACACGGGGAGCAGATACGCAGTATTTT
cdr3_aa: CSARLTRGADTQYF

clone_size: NA
d_call: TRBD1
j_call: TRBJ2-1
v_call: TRBV6-5
cdr3_nt: TGTGCCAGCAGCCTAAACAGGGGGGAACTGTTCTTC
cdr3_aa: CASSLNRGELFF

clone_size: NA
d_call: TRBD1
j_call: TRBJ2-5
v_call: TRBV4-3
cdr3_nt: TGCGCCAGCAGCCCGTTAGGACAGGGAGGTGAACAGACCCAGTACTTC
cdr3_aa: CASSPLGQGGEQTQYF

clone_size: few
d_call: TRBD2
j_call: TRBJ2-3
v_call: TRBV7-2
cdr3_nt: TGTGCCAGCAGCCTAACAAACCGGGGGGGCCTGATCACAGATACGCAGTATTTT
cdr3_aa: CASSLTNRGGLITDTQYF

clone_size: NA
d_call: NA
j_call: TRBJ1-5
v_call: TRBV4-1
cdr3_nt: TGCGCCAGCAGCCAAGATCCGGGACAAAGTTACAATCAGCCCCAGCATTTT
cdr3_aa: CASSQDPGQSYNQPQHF